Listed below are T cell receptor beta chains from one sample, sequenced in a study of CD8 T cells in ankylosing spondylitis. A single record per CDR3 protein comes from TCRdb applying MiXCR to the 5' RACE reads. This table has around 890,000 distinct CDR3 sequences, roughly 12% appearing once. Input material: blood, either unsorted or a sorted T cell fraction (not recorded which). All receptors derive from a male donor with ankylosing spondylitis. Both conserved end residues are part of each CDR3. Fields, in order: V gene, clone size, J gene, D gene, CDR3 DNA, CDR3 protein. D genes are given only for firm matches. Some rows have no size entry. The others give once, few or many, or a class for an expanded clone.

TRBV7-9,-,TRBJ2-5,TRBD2,TGTGCCAGCAGCCCGGGACTAGCGGGACCAGAGACCCAGTACTTC,CASSPGLAGPETQYF
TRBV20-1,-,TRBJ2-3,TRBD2,TGCAGTGCTATGACTAGCGGGAGATCGGGTAGCACAGATACGCAGTATTTT,CSAMTSGRSGSTDTQYF
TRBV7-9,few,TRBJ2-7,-,TGTGCCAGCGGGCAAGTTTCCTACGAGCAGTACTTC,CASGQVSYEQYF
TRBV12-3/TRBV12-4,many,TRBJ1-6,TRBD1,TGTGCCAGCAGTTACAGGGGTGGGGATTCACCCCTCCACTTT,CASSYRGGDSPLHF
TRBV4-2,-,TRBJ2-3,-,TGTGCCAGCAGCCAAGCCCTGGACTCAGATACGCAGTATTTT,CASSQALDSDTQYF
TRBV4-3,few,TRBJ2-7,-,TGCGCCAGCAGCCAAGGGGGCGGCGACTACGAGCAGTACTTC,CASSQGGGDYEQYF
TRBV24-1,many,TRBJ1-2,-,TGTGCCACCAGTGCGACAGCCTTCCCAAGGGGTGGCTACACCTTC,CATSATAFPRGGYTF
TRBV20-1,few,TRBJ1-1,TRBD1,TGCAGTGCCTCAACCGCAGGGGGCACTGAAGCTTTCTTT,CSASTAGGTEAFF
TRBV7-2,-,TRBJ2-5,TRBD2,TGTGCCAGCAGCCGAGGCTCGGGGGGAGAGACCCAGTACTTC,CASSRGSGGETQYF
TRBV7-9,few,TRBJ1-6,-,TGTGCCAGCAGCTTAGCGGGGACGGGCGACAATTCACCCCTCCACTTT,CASSLAGTGDNSPLHF
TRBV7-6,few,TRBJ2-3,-,TGTGCCAGCAGAATCTCCGGGACCCCCACAGATACGCAGTATTTT,CASRISGTPTDTQYF
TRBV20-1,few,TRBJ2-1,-,TGCAGTGCTAGTGAATCCTACAATGAGCAGTTCTTC,CSASESYNEQFF
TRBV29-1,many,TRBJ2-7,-,TGCAGCGTTGAAATCGGGGTTGCCTACGAGCAGTACTTC,CSVEIGVAYEQYF
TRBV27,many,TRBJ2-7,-,TGTGCCAGCAGTTTACTAGGGAGCGGCGAGCAGTACTTC,CASSLLGSGEQYF
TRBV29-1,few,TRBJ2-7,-,TGCAGCTATAATATAGGCACTTTTGACGAGCAGTACTTC,CSYNIGTFDEQYF
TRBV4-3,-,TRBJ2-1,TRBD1,TGCGCCAGCAGCTCAGGGGGCGACTCCTACAATGAGCAGTCCTTC,CASSSGGDSYNEQSF
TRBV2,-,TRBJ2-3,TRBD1,TGTGCCAGCAGTGATCAAGGGGGCAGCGTAGATACGCAGTATTTT,CASSDQGGSVDTQYF
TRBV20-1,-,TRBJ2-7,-,TGCAGTGCTAACTGGCGGGCTGGGGCAAGCTCCTACGAGCAGTACTTC,CSANWRAGASSYEQYF
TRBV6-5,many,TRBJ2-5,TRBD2,TGTGCCAGCAGTTACCGGAGCGGGGCAGTCCAAGAGACCCAGTACTTC,CASSYRSGAVQETQYF